Shown below are 6 T cell receptor beta chains from a single sample sequenced in a study of blood T cell repertoires in COVID-19. The data were produced by immunoSEQ multiplex PCR, yet TCRdb's version contains in-frame clones alone and is incomplete. The sample carries roughly 230,000 clones, 90% recorded once. Sequenced material: peripheral blood. The receptor source for this set is a woman aged 60-75 years with COVID-19, enrolled during active disease.

Here the CDR3 reads CASSVARGGMDNEQFF. The CDR3 nucleotides are TGTGCCAGCAGCGTAGCGCGGGGGGGTATGGACAATGAGCAGTTCTTC. The chain carries TRBV9 and TRBJ2-1; 9 bases fit TRBD2. V shed 0 bases and J 5 bases; nucleotides not matched to a gene: 6. Germline lookup yields CDR1 SGDLS and CDR2 YYNGEE. The CDR3 contains 16 residues.

This clone was seen only once. CDR3 amino acids: CASSPSRQVSEKLFF. The CDR3 DNA reads TGTGCCAGCAGCCCATCCAGACAAGTTAGTGAAAAACTGTTTTTT. This chain links TRBV7-9 with TRBJ1-4; D gene ambiguous. CDR3 length: 15 residues. Germline CDR1 is SEHNR and CDR2 is FQNEAQ (reference sequence). Trimming took 5 bases from V and 7 from J, leaving 17 bases between them. The whole variable domain, filled in from reference TRBV7-9 and TRBJ1-4, reads DTGVSQNPRHKITKRGQNVTFRCDPISEHNRLYWYRQTLGQGPEFLTYFQNEAQLEKSRLLSDRFSAERPKGSFSTLEIQRTEQGDSAMYLCASSPSRQVSEKLFFGSGTQLSVL.

This rearrangement joins TRBV7-2 to TRBJ2-1, with 9 bases that match TRBD1. V shed 5 bases, J shed 8 bases, and the junction held 7 bases outside the gene matches. Germline loops: CDR1 SGHTA, CDR2 FQGNSA. The CDR3 consists of 14 residues. Here the CDR3 reads CASSETGGGDEQFF. The CDR3, as DNA: TGTGCCAGCAGCGAGACAGGGGGGGGAGATGAGCAGTTCTTC.

This clone was seen more than once but under ten times. V gene TRBV19 combines with J gene TRBJ2-7, with D possibly being TRBD2 (6 bases). This CDR3 has 14 residues. V lost 3 bases, J lost 2 bases, and 11 bases lay in between. The V gene's germline CDR1 is LNHDA and CDR2 SQIVND (reference sequence). CDR3 protein: CASSIGTEPYEQYF. CDR3 nucleotide sequence: TGTGCCAGTAGTATCGGGACTGAGCCCTACGAGCAGTACTTC.

The V gene is TRBV19, the J gene TRBJ1-5; D gene uncertain. This CDR3 comprises 14 residues. From germline, CDR1 is LNHDA and CDR2 SQIVND (reference sequence). Trimming cost V 3 bases and J 2 bases, with 8 bases left between them. The CDR3 DNA reads TGTGCCAGTAGTATCGCAGTGGGCAATCAGCCCCAGCATTTT. Residues: CASSIAVGNQPQHF.

The rearrangement joins TRBV19 to TRBJ1-6; TRBD1 matches at 11 bases. This CDR3 spans 15 amino acids. V dropped 7 bases and J dropped 7; count of bases not matched to a gene: 6. The germline CDR1 and CDR2 sequences are LNHDA and SQIVND (reference sequence). In DNA, the CDR3 is TGTGCCAGTACCATGGGACAGGGGGTGAATTCACCCCTCCACTTT. Translated: CASTMGQGVNSPLHF.